These 8 T cell receptor beta chains were sequenced from one sample in a study of T-cell reconstitution after alpha-beta-depleted transplantation in children. This sample's TCRbeta library carried unique molecular identifier barcodes. TCRdb fed the PCR reads into MiXCR, producing one record per CDR3 protein. The data show approximately 630,000 distinct CDR3 sequences, around 13% seen once. Sequencing was performed on PBMCs, taken before TCRalphabeta/CD19-depleted stem cell transplant. The receptors originated from a girl aged 2-10 years with congenital amegakaryocytic thrombocytopenia, due to receive a stem cell transplant.

There are many counts of this clonotype. This sequence joins TRBV7-9 and TRBJ2-1; 12 bases align to TRBD2. The germline CDR1 and CDR2 sequences are SEHNR and FQNEAQ (reference sequence). The V gene end was trimmed by 8 bases and the J gene end by 5 bases; junction bases not matched to a gene: 13. There are 17 residues in the CDR3. CDR3 bases: TGTGCCAGCCATTACCCCCTAGCGGGAGGGCAAGACAATGAGCAGTTCTTC. It is translated as CASHYPLAGGQDNEQFF.

This clonotype was counted many times. CDR3 DNA: TGTGCCAGCAGTTTTTCAGGGATTGGAAACACCATATATTTT. Its translation is CASSFSGIGNTIYF. V is TRBV27 and J is TRBJ1-3; weak D call: TRBD1 (5 bases). Germline V gives CDR1 MNHEY, CDR2 SMNVEV (reference sequence). This CDR3 has 14 amino acids. V was pared by 3 bases and J by 3 bases, with 9 bases between.

In this sample, this clonotype turned up a few times. The chain carries TRBV7-9 and TRBJ2-7, with 8 bases that match TRBD1. Losses at the gene ends were 5 bases for V and 5 bases for J; bases not matched to a gene: 8. Germline V lookup: CDR1 SEHNR, CDR2 FQNEAQ (reference sequence). The length of the CDR3 is 14 residues. The CDR3 loop reads CASSLTGGGNEQYF. The DNA for the CDR3 is TGTGCCAGCAGCCTAACAGGGGGAGGAAACGAGCAGTACTTC.

This clonotype was observed at least ten times. The chain carries TRBV20-1 and TRBJ2-7; possible D gene TRBD2, 5 bases. Looked up from germline, CDR1 is DFQATT and CDR2 is SNEGSKA (reference sequence). Trimming took 4 bases from V and 0 from J, leaving 10 bases between them. CDR3 size: 13 residues. This chain's CDR3 is CSAIMGDSYEQYF. CDR3 sequence (DNA): TGCAGTGCTATAATGGGAGACTCCTACGAGCAGTACTTC.

This clonotype occurred a few times. The rearrangement links TRBV5-1 to TRBJ2-5, with D perhaps TRBD1 (7 bases). The ends were cut back, 3 bases at V and 2 bases at J, with 11 bases in the middle. The CDR3 sequence is 14 residues long. Germline-derived CDR1 and CDR2 are SGHRS and YFSETQ. This chain's CDR3 is CASSSGGRQETQYF. Here the CDR3 DNA reads TGCGCCAGCAGCTCAGGGGGGCGGCAAGAGACCCAGTACTTC.

In its sample, this clonotype was seen many times. This chain connects TRBV10-3 to TRBJ2-5; unclear D gene. The germline gives CDR1 ENHRY, CDR2 SYGVKD. The CDR3 has 12 amino acids. Trimming took off 0 bases at V and 5 bases at J, with 4 bases between the two ends. The DNA of the CDR3 is TGTGCCATCAGTGAGTCGTCGGAGACCCAGTACTTC. It encodes CAISESSETQYF.

This clonotype was recorded many times. This chain connects TRBV5-1 to TRBJ2-3; a possible D gene is TRBD1 (6 bases). The V gene lost 4 bases and the J gene lost 2 bases, with 32 bases spanning the gap. Germline V gene data show CDR1 as SGHRS and CDR2 as YFSETQ. This CDR3 spans 21 amino acids. CDR3 in DNA: TGCGCCAGCAGCGCGAACGGGACACTCGCTTTTCGAAGACGACACACAGATACGCAGTATTTT. This gives the protein CASSANGTLAFRRRHTDTQYF. Based on the CDR3 plus reference TRBV5-1 and TRBJ2-3, the full variable domain is KAGVTQTPRYLIKTRGQQVTLSCSPISGHRSVSWYQQTPGQGLQFLFEYFSETQRNKGNFPGRFSGRQFSNSRSEMNVSTLELGDSALYLCASSANGTLAFRRRHTDTQYFGPGTRLTVL.

The CDR3 nucleotides read TGTGCCAGCGGAGAGAATACGCAGTATTTT. As protein: CASGENTQYF. The rearrangement joins TRBV28 to TRBJ2-3; D unclear. V lost 8 bases and J lost 7, with 7 bases in between. The length of the CDR3 is 10 residues. Germline CDR1 is MDHEN and CDR2 is SYDVKM.